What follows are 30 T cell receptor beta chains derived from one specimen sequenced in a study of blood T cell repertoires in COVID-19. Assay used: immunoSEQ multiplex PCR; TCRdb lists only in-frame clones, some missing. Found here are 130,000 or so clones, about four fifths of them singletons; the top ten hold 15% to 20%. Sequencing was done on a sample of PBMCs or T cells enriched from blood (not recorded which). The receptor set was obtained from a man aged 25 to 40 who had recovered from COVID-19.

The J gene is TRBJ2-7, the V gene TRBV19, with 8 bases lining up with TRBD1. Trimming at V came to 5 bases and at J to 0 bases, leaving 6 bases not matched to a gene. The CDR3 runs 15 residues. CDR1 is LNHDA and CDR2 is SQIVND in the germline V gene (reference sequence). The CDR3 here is CASSLGQGASYEQYV. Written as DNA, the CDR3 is TGTGCCAGTAGTTTGGGGCAGGGGGCCTCCTACGAGCAGTACGTC.

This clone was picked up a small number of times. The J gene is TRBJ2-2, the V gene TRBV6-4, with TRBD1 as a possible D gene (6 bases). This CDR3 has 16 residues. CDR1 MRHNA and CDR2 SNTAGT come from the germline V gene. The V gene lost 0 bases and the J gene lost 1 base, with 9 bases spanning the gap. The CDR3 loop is CASSDSPGQNTGELFF. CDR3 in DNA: TGTGCCAGCAGTGACTCTCCGGGACAGAACACCGGGGAGCTGTTTTTT.

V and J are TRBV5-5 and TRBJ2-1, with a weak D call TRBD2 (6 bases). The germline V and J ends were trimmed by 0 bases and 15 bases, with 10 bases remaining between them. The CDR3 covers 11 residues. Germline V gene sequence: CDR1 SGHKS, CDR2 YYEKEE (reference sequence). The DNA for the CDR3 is TGTGCCAGCAGCTTGGAAGGGAGGTGGTTCTTC. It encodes CASSLEGRWFF.

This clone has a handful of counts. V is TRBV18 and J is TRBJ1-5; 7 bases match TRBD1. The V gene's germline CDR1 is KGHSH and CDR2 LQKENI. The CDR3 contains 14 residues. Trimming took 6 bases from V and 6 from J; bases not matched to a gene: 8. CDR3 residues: CASSRDRDSQPQHF. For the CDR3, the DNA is TGTGCCAGCTCCCGAGACAGGGACAGTCAGCCCCAGCATTTT.

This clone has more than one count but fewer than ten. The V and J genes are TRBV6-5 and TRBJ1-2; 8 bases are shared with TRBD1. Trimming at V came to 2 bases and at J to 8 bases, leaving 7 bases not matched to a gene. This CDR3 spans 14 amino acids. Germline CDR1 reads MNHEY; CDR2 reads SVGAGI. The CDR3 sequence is CASSYMTGAGGYTF. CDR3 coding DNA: TGTGCCAGCAGTTACATGACAGGGGCGGGCGGCTACACCTTC.

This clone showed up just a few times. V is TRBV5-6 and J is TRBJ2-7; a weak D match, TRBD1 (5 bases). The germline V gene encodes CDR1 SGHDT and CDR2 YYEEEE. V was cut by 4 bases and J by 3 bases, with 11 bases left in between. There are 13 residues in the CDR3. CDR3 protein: CASSRRVGYEQYV. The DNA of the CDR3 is TGTGCCAGCAGCCGCAGGGTGGGCTACGAGCAGTACGTC.

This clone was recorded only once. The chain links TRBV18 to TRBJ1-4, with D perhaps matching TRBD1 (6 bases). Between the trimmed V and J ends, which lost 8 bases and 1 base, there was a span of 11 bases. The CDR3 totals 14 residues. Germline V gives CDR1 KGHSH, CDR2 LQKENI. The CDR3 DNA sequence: TGTGCCAGCACCCCAGGGGAAACTAATGAAAAACTGTTTTTT. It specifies CASTPGETNEKLFF.

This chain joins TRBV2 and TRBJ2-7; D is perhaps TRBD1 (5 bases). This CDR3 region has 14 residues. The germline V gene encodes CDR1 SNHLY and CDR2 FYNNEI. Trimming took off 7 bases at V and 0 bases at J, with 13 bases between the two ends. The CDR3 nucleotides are TGTGCCAGCACGGGCAGGGCCGACTCCTACGAGCAGTACTTC. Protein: CASTGRADSYEQYF.

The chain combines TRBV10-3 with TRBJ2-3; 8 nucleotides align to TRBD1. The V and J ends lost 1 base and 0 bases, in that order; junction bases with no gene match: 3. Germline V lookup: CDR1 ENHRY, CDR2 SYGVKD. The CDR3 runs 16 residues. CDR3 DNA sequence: TGTGCCATCAGTGAGTTGGGACAGGCTAGCACAGATACGCAGTATTTT. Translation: CAISELGQASTDTQYF.

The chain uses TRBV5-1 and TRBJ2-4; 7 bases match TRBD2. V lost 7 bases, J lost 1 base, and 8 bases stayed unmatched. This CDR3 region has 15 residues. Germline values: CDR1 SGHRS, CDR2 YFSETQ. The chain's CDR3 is CASSPLGGAKNIQYF. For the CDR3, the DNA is TGCGCCAGCTCTCCGCTGGGGGGGGCCAAAAACATTCAGTACTTC.

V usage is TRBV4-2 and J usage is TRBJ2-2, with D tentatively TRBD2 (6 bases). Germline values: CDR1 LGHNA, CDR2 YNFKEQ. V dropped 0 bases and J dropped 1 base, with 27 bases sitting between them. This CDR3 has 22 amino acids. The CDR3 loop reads CASSQDGGWALAPTQNTGELFF. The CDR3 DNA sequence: TGTGCCAGCAGCCAAGATGGGGGGTGGGCGCTAGCGCCGACGCAGAACACCGGGGAGCTGTTTTTT.

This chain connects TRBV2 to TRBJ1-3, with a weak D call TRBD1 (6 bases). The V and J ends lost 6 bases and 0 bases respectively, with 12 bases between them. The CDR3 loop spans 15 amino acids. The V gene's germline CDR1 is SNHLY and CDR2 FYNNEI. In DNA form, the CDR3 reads TGTGCCAGCAGGCCGGGACAAAACTCTGGAAACACCATATATTTT. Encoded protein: CASRPGQNSGNTIYF.

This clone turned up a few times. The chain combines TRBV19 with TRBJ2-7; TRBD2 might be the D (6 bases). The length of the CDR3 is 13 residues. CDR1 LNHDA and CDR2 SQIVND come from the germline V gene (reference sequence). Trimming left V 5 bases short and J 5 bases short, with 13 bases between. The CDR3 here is CASSQGGINEQYF. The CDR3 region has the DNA TGTGCCAGTAGTCAGGGCGGGATCAACGAGCAGTACTTC.

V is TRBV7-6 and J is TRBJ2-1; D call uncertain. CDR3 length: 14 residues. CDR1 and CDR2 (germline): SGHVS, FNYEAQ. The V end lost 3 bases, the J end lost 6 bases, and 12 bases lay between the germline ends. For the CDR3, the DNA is TGTGCCAGCAGCTTGTACGGGTTCGTCAATGAGCAGTTCTTC. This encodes CASSLYGFVNEQFF.

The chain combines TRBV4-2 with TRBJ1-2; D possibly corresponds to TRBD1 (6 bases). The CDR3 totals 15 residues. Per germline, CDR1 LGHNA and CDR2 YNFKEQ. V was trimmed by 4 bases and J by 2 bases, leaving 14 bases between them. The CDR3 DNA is TGTGCCAGCAGCCCTTCCGGGACACCAAACTATGGCTACACCTTC. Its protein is CASSPSGTPNYGYTF.

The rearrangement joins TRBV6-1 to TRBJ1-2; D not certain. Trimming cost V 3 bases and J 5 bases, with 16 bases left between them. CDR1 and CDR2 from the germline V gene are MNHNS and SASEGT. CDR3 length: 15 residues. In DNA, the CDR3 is TGTGCCAGCAGTGATAGTGTTTTTAGGAGTTATGGCTACACCTTC. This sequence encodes CASSDSVFRSYGYTF.

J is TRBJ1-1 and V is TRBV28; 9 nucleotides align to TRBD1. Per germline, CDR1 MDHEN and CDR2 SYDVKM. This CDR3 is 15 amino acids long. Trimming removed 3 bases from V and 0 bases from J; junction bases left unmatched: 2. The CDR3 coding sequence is TGTGCCAGCAGTTTCCGGGACAGGGTGAACACTGAAGCTTTCTTT. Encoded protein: CASSFRDRVNTEAFF.

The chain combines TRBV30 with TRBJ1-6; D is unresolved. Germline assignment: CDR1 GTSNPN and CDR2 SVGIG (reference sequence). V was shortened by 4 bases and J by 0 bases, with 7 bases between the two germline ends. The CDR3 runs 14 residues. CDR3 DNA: TGTGCCTGGACATTTAGCTCCTATAATTCACCCCTCCACTTT. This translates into CAWTFSSYNSPLHF. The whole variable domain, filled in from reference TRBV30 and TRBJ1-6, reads SQTIHQWPATLVQPVGSPLSLECTVEGTSNPNLYWYRQAAGRGLQLLFYSVGIGQISSEVPQNLSASRPQDRQFILSSKKLLLSDSGFYLCAWTFSSYNSPLHFGNGTRLTVT.

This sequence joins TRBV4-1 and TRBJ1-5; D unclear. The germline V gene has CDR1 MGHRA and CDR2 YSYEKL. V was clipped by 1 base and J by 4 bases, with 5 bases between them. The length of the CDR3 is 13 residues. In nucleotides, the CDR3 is TGCGCCAGCAGCCAAGCCTTGAATCAGCCCCAGCATTTT. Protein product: CASSQALNQPQHF.

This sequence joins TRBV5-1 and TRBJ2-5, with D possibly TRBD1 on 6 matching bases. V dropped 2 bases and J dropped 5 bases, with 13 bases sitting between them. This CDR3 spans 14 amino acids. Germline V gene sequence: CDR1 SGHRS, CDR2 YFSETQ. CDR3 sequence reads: CASSLQGERETQYF. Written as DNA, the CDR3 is TGCGCCAGCAGCTTACAGGGAGAGCGGGAGACCCAGTACTTC. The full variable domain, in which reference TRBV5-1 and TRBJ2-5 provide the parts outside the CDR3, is KAGVTQTPRYLIKTRGQQVTLSCSPISGHRSVSWYQQTPGQGLQFLFEYFSETQRNKGNFPGRFSGRQFSNSRSEMNVSTLELGDSALYLCASSLQGERETQYFGPGTRLLVL.

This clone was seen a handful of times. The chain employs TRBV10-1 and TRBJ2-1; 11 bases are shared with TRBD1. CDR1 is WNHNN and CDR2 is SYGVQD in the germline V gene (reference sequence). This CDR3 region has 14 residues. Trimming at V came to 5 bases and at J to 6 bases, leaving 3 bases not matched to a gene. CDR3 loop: CASSPGTGGNEQFF. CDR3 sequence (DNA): TGCGCCAGCAGTCCCGGGACAGGGGGCAATGAGCAGTTCTTC.

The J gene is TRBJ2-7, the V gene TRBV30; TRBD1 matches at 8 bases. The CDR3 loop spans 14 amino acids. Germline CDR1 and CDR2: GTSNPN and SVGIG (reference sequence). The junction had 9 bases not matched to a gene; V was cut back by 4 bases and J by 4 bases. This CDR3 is CAWNYVGTGYEQYF. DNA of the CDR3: TGTGCCTGGAACTACGTTGGGACAGGTTACGAGCAGTACTTC.

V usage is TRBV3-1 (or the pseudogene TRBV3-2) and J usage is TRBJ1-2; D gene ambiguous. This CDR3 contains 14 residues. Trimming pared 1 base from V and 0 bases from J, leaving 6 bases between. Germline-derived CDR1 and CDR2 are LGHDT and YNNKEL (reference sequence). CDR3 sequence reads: CASSQGESNYGYTF. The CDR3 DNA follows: TGTGCCAGCAGCCAAGGGGAGTCTAACTATGGCTACACCTTC.

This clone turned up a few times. The CDR3 nucleotides read TGTGCCAGCAGCACCCCTCCTGGGAGGGAGGCTTTCTTT. It translates to CASSTPPGREAFF. The V gene is TRBV7-9, the J gene TRBJ1-1, with unresolved D. The CDR3 spans 13 residues. The V gene's germline CDR1 is SEHNR and CDR2 FQNEAQ (reference sequence). Trimming stripped 5 bases from V and 11 bases from J, with 18 bases between. Filled out from reference TRBV7-9 and TRBJ1-1, the complete variable domain reads DTGVSQNPRHKITKRGQNVTFRCDPISEHNRLYWYRQTLGQGPEFLTYFQNEAQLEKSRLLSDRFSAERPKGSFSTLEIQRTEQGDSAMYLCASSTPPGREAFFGQGTRLTVV.

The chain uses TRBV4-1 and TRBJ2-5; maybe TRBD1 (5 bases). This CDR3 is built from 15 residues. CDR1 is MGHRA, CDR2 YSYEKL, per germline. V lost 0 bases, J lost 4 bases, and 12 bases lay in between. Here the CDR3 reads CASSQDAGSGETQYF. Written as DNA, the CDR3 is TGCGCCAGCAGCCAAGATGCAGGGTCTGGAGAGACCCAGTACTTC.

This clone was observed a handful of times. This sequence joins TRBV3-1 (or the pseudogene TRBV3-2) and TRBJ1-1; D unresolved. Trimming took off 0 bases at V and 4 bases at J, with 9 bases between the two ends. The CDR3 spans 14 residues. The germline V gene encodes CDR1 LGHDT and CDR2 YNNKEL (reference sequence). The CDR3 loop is CASSQDIRGTEAFF. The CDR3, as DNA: TGTGCCAGCAGCCAAGATATCCGCGGCACTGAAGCTTTCTTT.

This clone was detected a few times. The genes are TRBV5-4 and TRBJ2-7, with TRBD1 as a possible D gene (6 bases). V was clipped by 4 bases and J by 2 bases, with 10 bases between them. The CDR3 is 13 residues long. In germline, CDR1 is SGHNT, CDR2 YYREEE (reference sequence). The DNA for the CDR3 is TGTGCCAGCAGCGCTGGGGGCACCTACGAGCAGTACTTC. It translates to CASSAGGTYEQYF.

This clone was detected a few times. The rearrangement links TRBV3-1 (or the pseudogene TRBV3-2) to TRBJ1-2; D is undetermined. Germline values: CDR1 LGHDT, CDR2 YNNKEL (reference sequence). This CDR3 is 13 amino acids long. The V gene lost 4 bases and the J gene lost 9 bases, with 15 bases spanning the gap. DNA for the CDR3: TGTGCCAGCAGCCCTGGGAGGGTTAGGAGCTACACCTTC. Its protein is CASSPGRVRSYTF.

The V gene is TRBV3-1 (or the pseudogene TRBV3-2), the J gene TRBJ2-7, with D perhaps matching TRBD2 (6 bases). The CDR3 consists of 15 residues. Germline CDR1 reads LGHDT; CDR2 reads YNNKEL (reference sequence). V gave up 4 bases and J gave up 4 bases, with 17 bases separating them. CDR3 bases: TGTGCCAGCAGCCCACCGGGTAGCGGCCAATACGAGCAGTACTTC. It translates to CASSPPGSGQYEQYF.

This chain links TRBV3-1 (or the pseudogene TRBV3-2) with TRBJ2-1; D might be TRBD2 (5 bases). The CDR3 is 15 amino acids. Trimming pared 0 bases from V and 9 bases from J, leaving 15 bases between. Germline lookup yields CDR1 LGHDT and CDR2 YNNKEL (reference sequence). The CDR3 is CASSQEVSGRGEQFF. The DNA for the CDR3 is TGTGCCAGCAGCCAAGAGGTATCCGGACGGGGTGAGCAGTTCTTC.